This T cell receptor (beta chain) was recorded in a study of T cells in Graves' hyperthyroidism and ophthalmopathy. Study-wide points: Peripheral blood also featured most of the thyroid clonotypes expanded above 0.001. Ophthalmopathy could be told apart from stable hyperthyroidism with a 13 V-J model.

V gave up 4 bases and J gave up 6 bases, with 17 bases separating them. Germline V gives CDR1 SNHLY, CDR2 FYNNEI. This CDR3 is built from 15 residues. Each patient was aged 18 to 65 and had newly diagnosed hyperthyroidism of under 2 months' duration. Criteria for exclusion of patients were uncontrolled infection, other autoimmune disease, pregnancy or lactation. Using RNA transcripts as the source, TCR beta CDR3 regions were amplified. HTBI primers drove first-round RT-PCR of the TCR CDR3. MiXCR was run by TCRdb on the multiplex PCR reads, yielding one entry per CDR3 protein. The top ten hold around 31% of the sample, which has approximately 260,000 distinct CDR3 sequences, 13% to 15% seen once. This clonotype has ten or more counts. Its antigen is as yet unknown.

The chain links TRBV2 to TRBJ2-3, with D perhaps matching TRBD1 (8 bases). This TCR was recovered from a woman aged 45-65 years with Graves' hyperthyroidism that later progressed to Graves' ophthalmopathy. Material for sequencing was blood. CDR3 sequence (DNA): TGTGCCAGCAGTGCCTTAGGACAGGGAGGGGATACGCAGTATTTT. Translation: CASSALGQGGDTQYF.